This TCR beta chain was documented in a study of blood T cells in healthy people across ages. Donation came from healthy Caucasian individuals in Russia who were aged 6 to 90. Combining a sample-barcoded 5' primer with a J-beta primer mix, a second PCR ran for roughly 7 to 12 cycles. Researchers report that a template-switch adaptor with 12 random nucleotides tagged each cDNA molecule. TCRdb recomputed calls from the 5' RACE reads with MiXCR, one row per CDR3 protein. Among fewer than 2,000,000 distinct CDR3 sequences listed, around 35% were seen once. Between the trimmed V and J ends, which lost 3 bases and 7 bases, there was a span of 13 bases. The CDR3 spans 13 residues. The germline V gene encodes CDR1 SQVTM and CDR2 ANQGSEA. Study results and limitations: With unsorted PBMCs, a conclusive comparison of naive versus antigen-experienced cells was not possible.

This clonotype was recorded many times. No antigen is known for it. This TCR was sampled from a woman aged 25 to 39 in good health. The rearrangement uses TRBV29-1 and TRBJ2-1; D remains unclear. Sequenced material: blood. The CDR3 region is CSVDSRRKNEQFF. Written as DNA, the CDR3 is TGCAGCGTTGATAGCAGGAGAAAGAATGAGCAGTTCTTC.